The 16 T cell receptor beta chains below were found in one sample sequenced in a study of T cells in women clearing cervical HPV infection (dated by TCRdb to between 2018 and 2020). Receptor libraries were prepared by the immunoSEQ multiplex PCR assay. Sourced from immuneACCESS, this table was stored by TCRdb with only in-frame sequences that have V and J called. A share of the clones is absent; for the studies checked, an unresolved V gene accounts for under half, and the remainder has no known explanation. The sample table records tens of thousands of clones. The top ten hold around 6% of the sample. Material: blood buffy coat. Source of these receptors: a woman between 18 and 70 years old with a cervical HPV16 infection that either progressed to CIN3+ or cleared (not recorded which).

Notes on this clone: The read ends 3 residues shy of where the CDR3 ends; the end is completed using the germline J gene. The chain employs TRBV18 and TRBJ2-1; D is unclear. Germline V lookup: CDR1 KGHSH, CDR2 LQKENI. CDR3 length equals 14 residues. Trimming shortened V by 3 bases and J by 0 bases, and 6 bases separated the two germline ends. Partial CDR3 DNA: TGTGCCAGCTCACCCTTTAGCTCCTACAATGAG. Amino acids: CASSPFSSYNE. The whole CDR3 protein is CASSPFSSYNEQFF.

Notes on this clone: The sequence runs out 3 residues before the end of the CDR3; the remainder is reconstructed from the germline J gene. The chain joins TRBV7-2 to TRBJ2-3; D is uncertain. The CDR3 contains 13 residues. V was cut by 2 bases and J by 5 bases, with 8 bases left in between. Germline lookup yields CDR1 SGHTA and CDR2 FQGNSA. Partial CDR3 DNA: TGTGCCAGCAGCTTATTAAGGGTAGATACG. It yields the protein CASSLLRVDT. The whole CDR3 protein reads CASSLLRVDTQYF. The full variable domain, in which reference TRBV7-2 and TRBJ2-3 provide the parts outside the CDR3, is GAGVSQSPSNKVTEKGKDVELRCDPISGHTALYWYRQSLGQGLEFLIYFQGNSAPDKSGLPSDRFSAERTGGSVSTLTIQRTQQEDSAVYLCASSLLRVDTQYFGPGTRLTVL.

Note on this clone: The read is 3 residues too short to cover the CDR3 end, so that end is filled in from the germline J gene. The rearrangement joins TRBV20-1 to TRBJ1-4, with TRBD1 as a possible D gene (6 bases). V shed 3 bases and J shed 8 bases, with 19 bases lying between them. This CDR3 is built from 15 residues. The germline V gene has CDR1 DFQATT and CDR2 SNEGSKA (reference sequence). The CDR3: CSARMNWGRAEKLFF. Incomplete CDR3 DNA: TGCAGTGCTAGGATGAATTGGGGGCGGGCGGAAAAA.

A remark on this clone: The CDR3 extends 3 residues past the end of the read, so its final part is completed from the germline J gene. This chain uses TRBV14 with TRBJ1-1, with 7 bases aligning to TRBD1. The CDR3 extends over 14 amino acids. Germline loops: CDR1 SGHDN, CDR2 FVKESK. V lost 1 base, J lost 6 bases, and 5 bases stayed unmatched. The sequenced part of the CDR3 DNA is TGTGCCAGCAGCCAAGTAGGGGGCGGGTCTGAA. Its protein is CASSQVGGGSE. The complete CDR3 reads CASSQVGGGSEAFF.

On this clone: The read ends 3 residues shy of where the CDR3 ends; the end is completed using the germline J gene. The chain combines TRBV28 with TRBJ2-7; D may be TRBD2 (5 bases). The CDR3 has 14 residues. Trimming cost V 2 bases and J 6 bases, with 14 bases left between them. Germline assignment: CDR1 MDHEN and CDR2 SYDVKM. The CDR3 protein is CASSLRLNVREQYF. Partial CDR3 DNA: TGTGCCAGCAGTTTACGACTAAACGTACGCGAG.

Details on this clone: The read stops 3 residues short of the end of the CDR3; the missing end is completed from the germline J gene. The rearrangement uses TRBV11-2 and TRBJ2-7; 7 bases are shared with TRBD2. V was clipped by 3 bases and J by 5 bases; unmatched bases: 7. Germline V gene sequence: CDR1 SGHAT, CDR2 FQNNGV. CDR3 length: 14 residues. CDR3 in amino acids: CASSFTSESNEQYF. CDR3 DNA (partial): TGTGCCAGCAGCTTTACTAGCGAGTCGAACGAG.

Comments on this clone: Sequencing ends 3 residues short of the CDR3 end; the germline J gene provides the rest. The chain carries TRBV5-6 and TRBJ2-3; 9 bases line up with TRBD1. Losses at the gene ends were 5 bases for V and 3 bases for J; bases not matched to a gene: 7. Germline V gene sequence: CDR1 SGHDT, CDR2 YYEEEE. This CDR3 is 15 amino acids long. The CDR3 spells CASSSTGQGTDTQYF. CDR3 DNA (partial): TGTGCCAGCAGTTCAACGGGACAGGGAACAGATACG.

Worth noting for this clone: Read sequence stops 3 residues before the CDR3 end, and the germline J gene provides the missing end. The J gene is TRBJ2-5, the V gene TRBV7-6; possibly TRBD2 for D (6 bases). From germline, CDR1 is SGHVS and CDR2 FNYEAQ. This CDR3 spans 14 amino acids. V shed 5 bases and J shed 7 bases, with 17 bases lying between them. This CDR3 reads CASSLGTGHGTQYF. CDR3 DNA (partial): TGTGCCAGCAGCCTCGGGACTGGCCACGGGACC. Using reference TRBV7-6 and TRBJ2-5 for the parts outside the CDR3, the full variable domain is GAGVSQSPRYKVTKRGQDVALRCDPISGHVSLYWYRQALGQGPEFLTYFNYEAQQDKSGLPNDRFSAERPEGSISTLTIQRTEQRDSAMYRCASSLGTGHGTQYFGPGTRLLVL.

Comments on this clone: The observed sequence ends 3 residues before the CDR3 terminus, with the missing tail filled in from the germline J gene. The rearrangement links TRBV5-1 to TRBJ1-2; unclear D gene. The germline gives CDR1 SGHRS, CDR2 YFSETQ. The CDR3 length is 16 residues. CDR3 amino acids: CASSSRASGNTDTYTF. The CDR3 DNA, read in part, is TGCGCCAGCAGCTCCCGAGCTAGCGGAAACACAGATACC.

Comments on this clone: The CDR3 end is not reached by the read, which stops 3 residues before it; the germline J gene fills it in. The chain combines TRBV25-1 with TRBJ2-7, with 10 bases fitting TRBD1. The CDR3 totals 15 residues. With 3 bases clipped from V and 3 bases from J, the junction kept 5 bases outside the gene matches. Germline loops: CDR1 MGHDK, CDR2 SYGVNS. The chain's CDR3 is CASSEQRTGGYEQYF. The covered CDR3 bases are TGTGCCAGCAGTGAGCAAAGGACAGGGGGCTACGAG.

As to this clone: The missing CDR3 end, 3 residues past where the read stops, is filled in from the germline J gene. V is TRBV19 and J is TRBJ2-1; D not certain. The germline V gene encodes CDR1 LNHDA and CDR2 SQIVND (reference sequence). CDR3 length: 13 amino acids. V gave up 4 bases and J gave up 4 bases, with 8 bases separating them. The DNA read from the CDR3 is TGTGCCAGTAGTAGTCGTCAGTACAATGAG. This codes for CASSSRQYNE. The complete CDR3 protein is CASSSRQYNEQFF.

Notes on this clone: The read ends 3 residues early relative to the CDR3; the germline J gene fills the gap. The J gene is TRBJ1-1, the V gene TRBV14, with a weak D call TRBD1 (6 bases). Germline V CDR1 and CDR2: SGHDN, FVKESK. V lost 0 bases to trimming and J lost 0 bases, with 11 bases between them. The CDR3 sequence is 16 residues long. Incomplete CDR3 DNA: TGTGCCAGCAGCCAAGATGGGGGCTTTATGAACACTGAA. Residues: CASSQDGGFMNTE. The entire CDR3 protein is CASSQDGGFMNTEAFF.

As concerns this clone: Coverage ceases 3 residues before the CDR3 finishes, and the germline J gene fills in the end. The gene calls are TRBV6-1 and TRBJ2-7, with 9 bases matching TRBD2. The CDR3 consists of 16 residues. V lost 1 base to trimming and J lost 4 bases; unmatched junction nucleotides: 8. Germline V lookup: CDR1 MNHNS, CDR2 SASEGT. CDR3 DNA (partial): TGTGCCAGCAGTGAAGGAGCGGGAGGAGGGTCTTACGAG. Its translation is CASSEGAGGGSYE. The whole CDR3 sequence reads CASSEGAGGGSYEQYF.

For this clone: The CDR3 extends 3 residues past the end of the read, so its final part is completed from the germline J gene. This rearrangement joins TRBV18 to TRBJ2-5; D is undetermined. Germline values: CDR1 KGHSH, CDR2 LQKENI. Trimming shortened V by 0 bases and J by 2 bases, and 4 bases separated the two germline ends. The CDR3 runs 13 residues. CDR3 DNA, as far as it was read: TGTGCCAGCTCACCACCTTCTCAAGAGACC. Residues: CASSPPSQET. The entire CDR3 is CASSPPSQETQYF.

A word on this clone: Read sequence stops 3 residues before the CDR3 end, and the germline J gene provides the missing end. J is TRBJ1-2 and V is TRBV18; D remains unclear. The CDR3 is made up of 15 amino acids. CDR1 is KGHSH, CDR2 LQKENI, per germline. CDR3 DNA, as far as it was read: TGTGCCAGCTCACCGTCAATAGCGGGAGTCAATGAC. Its translation is CASSPSIAGVND. The complete CDR3 sequence is CASSPSIAGVNDYTF.

Note on this clone: The CDR3 end is not reached by the read, which stops 3 residues before it; the germline J gene fills it in. The chain uses TRBV7-2 and TRBJ2-2; unclear D gene. CDR1 SGHTA and CDR2 FQGNSA come from the germline V gene. CDR3 size: 13 residues. V lost 1 base, J lost 6 bases, and 6 bases lay in between. CDR3 bases read: TGTGCCAGCAGCTTAGACGGGTCCGGGGAG. Its translation is CASSLDGSGE. The complete CDR3 sequence is CASSLDGSGELFF.